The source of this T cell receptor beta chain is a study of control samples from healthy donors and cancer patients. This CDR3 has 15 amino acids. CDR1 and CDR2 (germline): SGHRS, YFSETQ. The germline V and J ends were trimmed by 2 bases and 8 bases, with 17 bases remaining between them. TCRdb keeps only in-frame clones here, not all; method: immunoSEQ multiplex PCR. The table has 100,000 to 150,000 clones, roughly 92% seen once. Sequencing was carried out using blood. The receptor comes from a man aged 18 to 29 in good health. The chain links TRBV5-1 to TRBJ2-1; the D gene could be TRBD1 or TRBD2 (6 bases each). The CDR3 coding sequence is TGCGCCAGCAGCTTAAATACGGGGGCAAGGGATGAGCAGTTCTTC. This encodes CASSLNTGARDEQFF.